The 2 T cell receptor beta chains reported below all come from one sample, sequenced in a study of OX40 agonist ivuxolimab in advanced cancers. Generated by immunoSEQ multiplex PCR, the TCRdb table keeps only in-frame clones and is missing some. This repertoire shows approximately 13,000 clones, 84% found once; its top ten account for around 24%. Sequenced here: CD4+ or CD8+ T cells sorted from blood, sampled in a trial of the OX40 agonist ivuxolimab. These receptors all stem from an adult with an advanced solid tumor such as melanoma, head and neck, liver or kidney cancer.

The rearrangement uses TRBV7-8 and TRBJ2-5; D uncertain. This CDR3 is built from 15 residues. Trimming left V 0 bases short and J 1 base short, with 9 bases between. Germline loops: CDR1 SGHVS, CDR2 FQNEAQ. In nucleotides, the CDR3 is TGTGCCAGCAGCTTAGCGTGGACCCCCCAAGAGACCCAGTACTTC. Its protein product is CASSLAWTPQETQYF.

CDR3 DNA sequence: TGCGCCAGCAGCCAAGGTAATAGCGGCCAAGAGACCCAGTACTTC. Amino acids: CASSQGNSGQETQYF. V is TRBV4-1 and J is TRBJ2-5, with D tentatively TRBD2 (6 bases). This CDR3 spans 15 amino acids. CDR1 MGHRA and CDR2 YSYEKL come from the germline V gene. Trimming took off 1 base at V and 1 base at J, with 10 bases between the two ends.